Sequencing of this T cell receptor (beta chain) was carried out in a study of beta chain features in type 1 diabetes. Findings and limits, study-wide: Shortening that was moderate but significant affected the TCRB CDR3s of Type 1 diabetes patients in all four CD4+ subsets. Compared with healthy donors, patients appeared to share more similar naive, central memory and regulatory TCRB repertoires.

CDR1 is SGHRS, CDR2 YFSETQ, per germline. V was trimmed by 5 bases and J by 3 bases, leaving 9 bases between them. CDR3 length: 12 amino acids. This clone was detected only a few times. What it binds is unknown. The sequenced template was cDNA made from the entire isolated RNA. The assay was immunoSEQ multiplex PCR, and TCRdb's table has in-frame clones only and misses some. The data contain 620,000 or so clones, 15% to 17% of them singletons. Based on CD45RO/CCR7/CD25/CD127/CD95/CD27, CD4+ regulatory, stem cell-like memory, naive and central memory cells were sorted. This TCR derives from a man aged 18 to 35 in good health. The source material was naive CD4+ T cells from blood. The genes are TRBV5-1 and TRBJ2-7; D unresolved. CDR3 protein: CASRAWGYEQYF. DNA for the CDR3: TGCGCCAGCAGAGCGTGGGGCTACGAGCAGTACTTC.